One and the same sample provided the 17 T cell receptor beta chains below, sequenced in a study of T cells in localized non-small cell lung cancer. Sequencing used immunoSEQ multiplex PCR; TCRdb keeps in-frame clones, though not all of them. The data show about 11,000 clones, 80% to 90% seen once. Material: peripheral blood mononuclear cells, obtained before any cancer treatment. The origin of the receptors is a female donor of 60 years or more with stage II lung adenocarcinoma.

The genes are TRBV5-6 and TRBJ1-5; D might be TRBD1 (5 bases). Trimming cost V 0 bases and J 7 bases, with 8 bases left between them. CDR3 length: 13 amino acids. Germline CDR1 is SGHDT and CDR2 is YYEEEE. CDR3 nucleotides: TGTGCCAGCAGCTTGGGACAGTTACAGCCCCAGCATTTT. Translation: CASSLGQLQPQHF.

This chain uses TRBV9 with TRBJ2-1; TRBD1 matches at 7 bases. There are 17 residues in the CDR3. Germline CDR1 and CDR2: SGDLS and YYNGEE. Unmatched junction bases numbered 15, after V lost 0 bases and J lost 9 bases. This chain's CDR3 is CASSVGGGAAASGEQFF. CDR3 bases: TGTGCCAGCAGCGTAGGAGGGGGCGCCGCCGCATCGGGTGAGCAGTTCTTC.

The V and J genes are TRBV6-4 and TRBJ2-5; D tentatively reads TRBD1 or TRBD2 (5 bases each). CDR3 length: 15 residues. V gave up 2 bases and J gave up 4 bases, with 14 bases separating them. Per the germline V gene, CDR1 is MRHNA and CDR2 is SNTAGT. CDR3 amino acids: CASSDGDVGLETQYF. For the CDR3, the DNA is TGTGCCAGCAGTGACGGGGACGTCGGGCTAGAGACCCAGTACTTC.

The chain joins TRBV7-9 to TRBJ1-2; weak D call: TRBD1 (5 bases). V was cut by 5 bases and J by 8 bases, with 12 bases left in between. CDR3 size: 12 residues. CDR1 SEHNR and CDR2 FQNEAQ come from the germline V gene (reference sequence). As DNA, the CDR3 is TGTGCCAGCAGCCTCCGGGGGGGAGGCTACACCTTC. Translating it yields CASSLRGGGYTF.

This clone has a single count. The chain carries TRBV6-6 and TRBJ1-3; D not resolved. This CDR3 comprises 12 residues. Germline CDR1 is MNHNY and CDR2 is SVGAGI (reference sequence). V was shortened by 9 bases and J by 0 bases, with 6 bases between the two germline ends. The CDR3 sequence: CASANSGNTIYF. The CDR3 DNA reads TGTGCCAGTGCCAACTCTGGAAACACCATATATTTT.

Concerning this clone: It differs at one base from a far larger clone, so likely a read error. This rearrangement joins TRBV28 to TRBJ2-7; 8 nucleotides line up with TRBD1. V was pared by 8 bases and J by 0 bases, with 6 bases of the junction left unmatched. This CDR3 spans 14 amino acids. CDR1 and CDR2 from the germline V gene are MDHEN and SYDVKM. The CDR3 coding sequence is TGTGCCAGCTGTTGGACAGGGTTCTCCTACGAGCAGTACTTC. Translating it yields CASCWTGFSYEQYF. The whole variable domain, remainder taken from reference TRBV28 and TRBJ2-7, is DVKVTQSSRYLVKRTGEKVFLECVQDMDHENMFWYRQDPGLGLRLIYFSYDVKMKEKGDIPEGYSVSREKKERFSLILESASTNQTSMYLCASCWTGFSYEQYFGPGTRLTVT.

The chain has TRBV18 and TRBJ2-5; maybe TRBD2 (5 bases). The V gene lost 4 bases and the J gene lost 5 bases, with 8 bases spanning the gap. CDR1 and CDR2 (germline): KGHSH, LQKENI. The CDR3 spans 12 residues. The CDR3 region is CASSQERETQYF. CDR3 nucleotide sequence: TGTGCCAGCTCACAGGAGCGGGAGACCCAGTACTTC.

The J gene is TRBJ1-1, the V gene TRBV5-1, with D possibly being TRBD1 (6 bases). Germline assignment: CDR1 SGHRS and CDR2 YFSETQ. The CDR3 contains 17 residues. The germline V and J ends were trimmed by 3 bases and 4 bases, with 22 bases remaining between them. CDR3 amino acids: CASSSGVNRVWITEAFF. In DNA, the CDR3 is TGCGCCAGCAGCTCGGGGGTAAACAGGGTCTGGATCACTGAAGCTTTCTTT.

The chain uses TRBV6-6 and TRBJ1-1, with a possible D match to TRBD1 (5 bases). CDR3 length equals 16 residues. Germline loops: CDR1 MNHNY, CDR2 SVGAGI (reference sequence). V was shortened by 0 bases and J by 5 bases, with 16 bases between the two germline ends. The CDR3 DNA sequence: TGTGCCAGCAGTTACTCGTTGGGCGGTTGGGGGACTGAAGCTTTCTTT. This gives the protein CASSYSLGGWGTEAFF.

The chain has TRBV18 and TRBJ2-7; TRBD1 matches 7 bases. Losses at the gene ends were 4 bases for V and 2 bases for J; bases not matched to a gene: 8. Germline V gene data show CDR1 as KGHSH and CDR2 as LQKENI. This CDR3 has 15 residues. The CDR3 bases are TGTGCCAGCTCACACCTCGGGACAGTCCCCTACGAGCAGTACTTC. Translating it yields CASSHLGTVPYEQYF.

The CDR3 DNA follows: TGCGCCAGCAGCTTGGGGCAGCGGGAGACCCAGTACTTC. Translated, it gives CASSLGQRETQYF. This chain links TRBV5-1 with TRBJ2-5; D perhaps matches TRBD2 (5 bases). V lost 0 bases, J lost 5 bases, and 8 bases lay in between. CDR1 and CDR2 (germline): SGHRS, YFSETQ. The CDR3 is 13 residues long.

The chain has TRBV4-2 and TRBJ2-7; D remains unclear. Looked up from germline, CDR1 is LGHNA and CDR2 is YNFKEQ. V was cut by 0 bases and J by 3 bases, with 15 bases left in between. CDR3 length: 16 amino acids. In nucleotides, the CDR3 is TGTGCCAGCAGCCAAGAGCCGGACGCCGCGATCTACGAGCAGTACTTC. It is translated as CASSQEPDAAIYEQYF.

The chain recombines TRBV15 with TRBJ2-5; 8 bases agree with TRBD1. Germline values: CDR1 LNHNV, CDR2 YYDKDF (reference sequence). The CDR3 sequence is 14 residues long. V lost 1 base to trimming and J lost 3 bases; unmatched junction nucleotides: 1. The CDR3 coding sequence is TGTGCCACCAGCAGAGGGACAGGGAAAGAGACCCAGTACTTC. Protein product: CATSRGTGKETQYF.

CDR3 sequence: CASGRDRLTYEQYF. For the CDR3, the DNA is TGTGCCAGCGGACGGGACAGGCTTACCTACGAGCAGTACTTC. The chain recombines TRBV7-9 with TRBJ2-7; 8 bases match TRBD1. Per the germline V gene, CDR1 is SEHNR and CDR2 is FQNEAQ (reference sequence). The CDR3 is 14 residues long. Trimming removed 8 bases from V and 2 bases from J; junction bases left unmatched: 8.

CDR3 sequence reads: CASSKVRRPVSSYEQYF. DNA of the CDR3: TGTGCCAGCAGCAAGGTTAGACGCCCAGTCAGCTCCTACGAGCAGTACTTC. V usage is TRBV21-1 and J usage is TRBJ2-7. TRBV21-1 is a recognized pseudogene. The CDR3 sequence is 17 residues long.

The chain employs TRBV4-3 and TRBJ1-5; a weak D match, TRBD1 (5 bases). Trimming removed 4 bases at V and 2 bases at J, with 9 bases between. The CDR3 runs 14 residues. The germline gives CDR1 LGHNA, CDR2 YSLEER. The chain's CDR3 is CASSPGLRNQPQHF. Here the CDR3 DNA reads TGCGCCAGCAGCCCGGGACTCCGCAATCAGCCCCAGCATTTT.

This clone was observed a single time. The CDR3 protein is CSAGGPQGFEETQYF. CDR3 DNA sequence: TGCAGCGCGGGTGGGCCACAGGGATTTGAAGAGACCCAGTACTTC. V is TRBV29-1 and J is TRBJ2-5, with TRBD1 as a possible D gene (6 bases). The ends were cut back, 7 bases at V and 3 bases at J, with 21 bases in the middle. This CDR3 is 15 amino acids long. Germline CDR1 SQVTM, CDR2 ANQGSEA.